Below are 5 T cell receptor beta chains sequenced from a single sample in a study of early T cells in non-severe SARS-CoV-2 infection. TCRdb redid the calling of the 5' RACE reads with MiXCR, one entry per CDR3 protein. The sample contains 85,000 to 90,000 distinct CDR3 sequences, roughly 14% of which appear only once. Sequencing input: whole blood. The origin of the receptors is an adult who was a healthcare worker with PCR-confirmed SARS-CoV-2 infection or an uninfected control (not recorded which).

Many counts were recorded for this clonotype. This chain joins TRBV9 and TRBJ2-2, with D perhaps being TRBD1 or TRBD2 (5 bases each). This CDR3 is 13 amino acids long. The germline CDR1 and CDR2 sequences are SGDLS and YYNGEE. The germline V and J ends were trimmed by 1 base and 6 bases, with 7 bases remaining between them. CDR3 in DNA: TGTGCCAGCAGCGTAAGAGGGGCCGGGGAGCTGTTTTTT. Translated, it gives CASSVRGAGELFF.

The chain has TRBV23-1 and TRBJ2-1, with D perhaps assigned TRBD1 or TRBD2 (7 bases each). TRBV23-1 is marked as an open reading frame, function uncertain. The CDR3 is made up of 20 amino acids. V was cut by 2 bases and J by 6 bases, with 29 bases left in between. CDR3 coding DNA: TGCGCCAGCAGTCAACCCGGGTGGCTAGCGGACCAGGGGGTTTCCAATGAGCAGTTCTTC. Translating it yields CASSQPGWLADQGVSNEQFF.

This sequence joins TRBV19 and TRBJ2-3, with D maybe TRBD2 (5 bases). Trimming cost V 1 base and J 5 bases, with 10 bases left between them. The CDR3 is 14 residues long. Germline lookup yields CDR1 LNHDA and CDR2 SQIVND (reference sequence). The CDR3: CASSIVAREDTQYF. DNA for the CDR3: TGTGCCAGTAGTATAGTAGCGAGGGAAGATACGCAGTATTTT.

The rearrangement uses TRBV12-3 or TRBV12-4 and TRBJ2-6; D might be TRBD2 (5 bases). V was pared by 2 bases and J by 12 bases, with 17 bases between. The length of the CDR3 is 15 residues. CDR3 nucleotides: TGTGCCAGCAGTTTACTCAAGCCCGGGATCTTCGTCCTGACTTTC. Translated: CASSLLKPGIFVLTF.

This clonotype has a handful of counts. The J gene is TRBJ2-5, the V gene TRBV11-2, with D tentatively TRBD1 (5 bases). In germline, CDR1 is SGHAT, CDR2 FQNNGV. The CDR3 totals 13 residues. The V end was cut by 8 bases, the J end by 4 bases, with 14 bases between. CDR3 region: CASGAGLGETQYF. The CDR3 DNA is TGTGCCAGCGGAGCAGGGCTAGGAGAGACCCAGTACTTC.